This T cell receptor (beta chain) was captured in a study of regulatory T cells in long-lasting Graves disease. Time point here: newly diagnosed GD, antithyroid drugs for less than 3 months. Construction of the TCR library relied on RNA isolated from PBMCs. Construction of TCR beta libraries relied on iRepertoire HTBI primers and on Arm-PCR targeting CDR3 regions. TCRdb re-called the multiplex PCR reads through MiXCR, storing one row per CDR3 protein. The sample contains around 500,000 distinct CDR3 sequences, 12% of which appear only once. In this sample, this clonotype turned up many times. The CDR3 covers 14 residues. Unmatched junction bases numbered 6, after V lost 5 bases and J lost 8 bases. Germline assignment: CDR1 SGHAT and CDR2 FQNNGV. These data were also filed under a second study, of T cells in Graves' hyperthyroidism and ophthalmopathy.

The chain has TRBV11-2 and TRBJ2-1; 10 bases are a match to TRBD2. This specimen consisted of peripheral blood mononuclear cells (PBMCs), obtained at new diagnosis, from a patient treated with antithyroid drugs. This TCR was sampled from a woman in her twenties or thirties with Graves disease. The CDR3 sequence is CASSPSGSWHEQFF. As DNA, the CDR3 is TGTGCCAGCAGCCCTAGCGGGAGTTGGCATGAGCAGTTCTTC.